This is a list of T cell receptor beta chains from one sample in a study of T cells after yellow fever vaccination. TCRdb called the 5' RACE reads again in MiXCR, with one record for every CDR3 protein. The sample lists 50,000 to 60,000 distinct CDR3 sequences, approximately 6.6% occurring once. Sequencing was performed on CD8+ T cells not binding an NS4B(214-222) dextramer, sorted from PBMCs, taken about 41 days after the first yellow fever vaccination. These TCRs come from a man aged 18 to 30 who received the YFV17D yellow fever vaccine. Both conserved end residues are part of each CDR3. The D gene is left open where the match is weak. Size values are once, few and many counts, or a class for expanded clones, and some rows have none.

D | J | V | size | DNA | CDR3
. | TRBJ1-1 | TRBV28 | few | TGTGCCAGCAGTCCGCGAACAGGGAACACTGAAGCTTTCTTT | CASSPRTGNTEAFF
TRBD2 | TRBJ2-4 | TRBV7-9 | few | TGTGCCAGCAGCTTAGTTGGGCGGGGGGGCCCAAACATTCAGTACTTC | CASSLVGRGGPNIQYF
. | TRBJ1-5 | TRBV6-5 | . | TGTGCCAGCAGTTACTCGATGGGGCTGCAGCCCCAGCATTTT | CASSYSMGLQPQHF
TRBD1 | TRBJ1-1 | TRBV6-5 | . | TGTGCCAGCAGTTACCTTGGACAGGGAAACACTGAAGCTTTCTTT | CASSYLGQGNTEAFF
. | TRBJ2-2 | TRBV11-2 | many | TGTGCCAGCAGCTTTGGGGTCACCGGGGAGCTGTTTTTT | CASSFGVTGELFF
. | TRBJ1-1 | TRBV7-8 | . | TGTGCCAGCAGCTTGCTCAGGGGTTATACTGAAGCTTTCTTT | CASSLLRGYTEAFF
. | TRBJ1-2 | TRBV7-6 | many | TGTGCCAGCAGCTTAGGGGGTCCAGGCGAAATGTTCTATGGCTACACCTTC | CASSLGGPGEMFYGYTF
. | TRBJ1-1 | TRBV27 | many | TGTGCCAGCAGTCCCTTGTTGAACACTGAAGCTTTCTTT | CASSPLLNTEAFF
. | TRBJ2-1 | TRBV5-1 | many | TGCGCCAGCAGACCGACAGGTGGGCTTTTAGATGAGCAGTTCTTC | CASRPTGGLLDEQFF
TRBD1 | TRBJ1-1 | TRBV29-1 | many | TGCAGCACCCTGACAGGGGACCCTGAAGCTTTCTTT | CSTLTGDPEAFF
. | TRBJ2-7 | TRBV6-5 | many | TGTGCCAGCAGTTACGAACGAACTACAGCCTACGAGCAGTACTTC | CASSYERTTAYEQYF
TRBD1 | TRBJ1-2 | TRBV4-1 | few | TGCGCCAGCAGCACCCCGACAGGGACCTCTGATGGCTACACCTTC | CASSTPTGTSDGYTF
TRBD1 | TRBJ2-1 | TRBV14 | . | TGTGCCAGCAGCCCCCGACAGGGGCCCTACAATGAGCAGTTCTTC | CASSPRQGPYNEQFF
. | TRBJ2-5 | TRBV4-1 | many | TGCGCCAGCAGCCAAGATCTTTCCGACCCATACCCCCAAGAGACCCAGTACTTC | CASSQDLSDPYPQETQYF
. | TRBJ2-5 | TRBV5-6 | few | TGTGCCAGCAGCTTGGGTAGCCGCCAGACCCAGTACTTC | CASSLGSRQTQYF
. | TRBJ2-2 | TRBV6-1 | many | TGTGCCTCGTTGGGGGTCGGTTTCACCGGGGAGCTGTTTTTT | CASLGVGFTGELFF
. | TRBJ2-3 | TRBV5-6 | few | TGTGCCAGCAGCTCCTCGAGCACAGATACGCAGTATTTT | CASSSSSTDTQYF
TRBD1 | TRBJ2-5 | TRBV4-3 | many | TGCGCCAGCAGCCAAGATCTGGTGGGACAGGGGACCCAAGAGACCCAGTACTTC | CASSQDLVGQGTQETQYF
. | TRBJ2-7 | TRBV5-1 | few | TGCGCCAGCAGCTTTAACTTGCAGGGAGCCTACGAGCAGTACTTC | CASSFNLQGAYEQYF